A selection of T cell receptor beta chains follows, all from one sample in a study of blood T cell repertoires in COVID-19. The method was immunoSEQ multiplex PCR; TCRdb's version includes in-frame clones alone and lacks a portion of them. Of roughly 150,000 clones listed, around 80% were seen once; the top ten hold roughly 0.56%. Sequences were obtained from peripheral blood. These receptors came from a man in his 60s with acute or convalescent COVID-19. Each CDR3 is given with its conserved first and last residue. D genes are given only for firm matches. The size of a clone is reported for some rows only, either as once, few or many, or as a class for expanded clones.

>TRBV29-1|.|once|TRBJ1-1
TGCAGCGTTGCCCAGGGACTTACGAACACTGAAGCTTTCTTT
CSVAQGLTNTEAFF
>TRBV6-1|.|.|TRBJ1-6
TGTGCCAGCAGTGAAGGGAGAAGCTCCTATAATTCACCCCTCCACTTT
CASSEGRSSYNSPLHF
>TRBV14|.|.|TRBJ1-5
TGTGCCAGCAGCCCCTCCGACACCCATCAGCCCCAGCATTTT
CASSPSDTHQPQHF
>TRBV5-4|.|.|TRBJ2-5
TGTGCCAGCAGCTCCGGCGGAGCTAGCGCAACAAAAGAGACCCAGTACTTC
CASSSGGASATKETQYF
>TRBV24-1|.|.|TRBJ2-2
TGTGCCACCAGGGCAGGACAGATAACCACCGGGGAGCTGTTTTTT
CATRAGQITTGELFF
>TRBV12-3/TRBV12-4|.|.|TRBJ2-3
TGTGCCAGCAGTCGAGCGGATACGCAGTATTTT
CASSRADTQYF
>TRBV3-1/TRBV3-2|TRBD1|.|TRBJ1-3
TGTGCCAGCAGCCAAACCAGGGGGGCTGGAAACACCATATATTTT
CASSQTRGAGNTIYF
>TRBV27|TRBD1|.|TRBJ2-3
TGTGCCAGCAGTCCTGGACAGGATGTGCAGTATTTT
CASSPGQDVQYF
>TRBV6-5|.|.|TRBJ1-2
TGTGCGAGCGGGCGTGGGAGGGGGATCGTCTATGGCTACACCTTC
CASGRGRGIVYGYTF
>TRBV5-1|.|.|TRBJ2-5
TGCGCCAGCAGCTTGACAGGGAGGGCTTTACAAGAGACCCAGTACTTC
CASSLTGRALQETQYF
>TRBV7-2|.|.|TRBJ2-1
TGTGCCAGCAGCTTTAGCGTCCCCGAGCAGTTCTTC
CASSFSVPEQFF
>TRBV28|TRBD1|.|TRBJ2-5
TGTGCCAGCAGTACGGACAGGGAACGGCGAGAGACCCAGTACTTC
CASSTDRERRETQYF
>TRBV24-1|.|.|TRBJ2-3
TGTGCCACCAGTGATTTGCCTGACGGGAGCGGGCCGGATACGCAGTATTTT
CATSDLPDGSGPDTQYF
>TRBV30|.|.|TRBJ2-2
TGTGCCTGGCGGGGACATTCGAACACCGGGGAGCTGTTTTTT
CAWRGHSNTGELFF
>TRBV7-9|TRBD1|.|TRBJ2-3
TGTGCCAGCAGCTACGATACCGGGACAGGGGGCACAGATACGCAGTATTTT
CASSYDTGTGGTDTQYF
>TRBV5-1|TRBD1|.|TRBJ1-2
TGCGCCAGCAGCCCCTCCGGGGACAGGGGGAGCTACACCTTC
CASSPSGDRGSYTF
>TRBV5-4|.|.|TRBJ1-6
TGTGCCAGCAGCTTGGCAGGGATCAATTCACCCCTCCACTTT
CASSLAGINSPLHF
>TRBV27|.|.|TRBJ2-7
TGTGCCAGCAGTTTTACAGGGTCCGAGCAGTACTTC
CASSFTGSEQYF
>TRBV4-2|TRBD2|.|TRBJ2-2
TGTGCCAGCAGCCAAGATGACACTAGCGTGAGCGGGGAGCTGTTTTTT
CASSQDDTSVSGELFF
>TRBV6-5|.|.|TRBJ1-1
TGTGCCAGCAGTTACGGGGAGGGTTCGCGAGCTTTCTTT
CASSYGEGSRAFF
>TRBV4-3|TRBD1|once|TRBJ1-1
TGCGCCAGCAGCCAAGATCCCTGGACAGGGATGAACACTGAAGCTTTCTTT
CASSQDPWTGMNTEAFF
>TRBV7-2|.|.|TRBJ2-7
TGTGCCAGCAGCTTCCGGGACACACCCTACGAGCAGTACTTC
CASSFRDTPYEQYF
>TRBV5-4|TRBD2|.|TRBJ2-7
TGTGCCAGCAGCTTGGGCGGGGGTAGGCAGGGCAGGTACGAGCAGTACTTC
CASSLGGGRQGRYEQYF